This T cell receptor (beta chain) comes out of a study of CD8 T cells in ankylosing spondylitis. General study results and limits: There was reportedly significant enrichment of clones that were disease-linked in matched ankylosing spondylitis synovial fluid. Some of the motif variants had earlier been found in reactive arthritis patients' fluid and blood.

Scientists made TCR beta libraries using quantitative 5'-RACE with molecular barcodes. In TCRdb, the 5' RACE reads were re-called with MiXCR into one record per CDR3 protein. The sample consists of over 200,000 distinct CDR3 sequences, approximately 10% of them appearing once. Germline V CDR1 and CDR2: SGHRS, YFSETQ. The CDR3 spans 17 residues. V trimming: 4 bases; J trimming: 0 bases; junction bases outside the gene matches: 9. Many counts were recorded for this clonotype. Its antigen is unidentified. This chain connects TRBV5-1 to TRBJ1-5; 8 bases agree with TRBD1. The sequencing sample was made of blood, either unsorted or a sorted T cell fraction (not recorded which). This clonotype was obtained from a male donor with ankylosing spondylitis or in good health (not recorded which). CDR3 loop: CASSVTGTGDSNQPQHF. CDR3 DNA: TGCGCCAGCAGCGTGACCGGGACAGGAGATAGCAATCAGCCCCAGCATTTT. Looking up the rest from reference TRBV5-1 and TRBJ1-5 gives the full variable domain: KAGVTQTPRYLIKTRGQQVTLSCSPISGHRSVSWYQQTPGQGLQFLFEYFSETQRNKGNFPGRFSGRQFSNSRSEMNVSTLELGDSALYLCASSVTGTGDSNQPQHFGDGTRLSIL.